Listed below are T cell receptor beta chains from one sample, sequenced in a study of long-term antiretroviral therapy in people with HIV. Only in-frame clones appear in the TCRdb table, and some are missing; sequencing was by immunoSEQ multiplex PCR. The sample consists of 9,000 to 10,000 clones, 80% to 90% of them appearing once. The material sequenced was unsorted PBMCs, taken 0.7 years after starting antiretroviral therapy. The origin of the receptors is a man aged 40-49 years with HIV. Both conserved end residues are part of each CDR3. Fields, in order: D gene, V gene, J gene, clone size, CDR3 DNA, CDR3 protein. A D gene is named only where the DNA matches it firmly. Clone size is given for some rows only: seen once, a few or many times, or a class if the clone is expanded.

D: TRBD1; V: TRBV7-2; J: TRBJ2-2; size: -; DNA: TGTGCCAGCAGCTTCACAGGGGTTACCGGGGAGCTGTTTTTT; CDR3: CASSFTGVTGELFF
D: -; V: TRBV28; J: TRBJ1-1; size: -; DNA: TGTGCCAGCAGTTCCGGGGGCAGCGTGACTGAAGCTTTCTTT; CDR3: CASSSGGSVTEAFF
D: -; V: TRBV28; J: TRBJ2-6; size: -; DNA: TGTGCCAGTGAGGGATTCAGAGGGGCCAACGTCCTGACTTTC; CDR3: CASEGFRGANVLTF
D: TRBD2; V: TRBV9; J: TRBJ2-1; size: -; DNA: TGTGCCAGCAGCGCCCCTAGCGGGAGCTCCTACAATGAGCAGTTCTTC; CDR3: CASSAPSGSSYNEQFF
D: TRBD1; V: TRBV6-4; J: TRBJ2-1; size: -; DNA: TGTGCCAGCAGTGGGGCAGGGGGAGTCCCCAATGAGCAGTTCTTC; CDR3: CASSGAGGVPNEQFF
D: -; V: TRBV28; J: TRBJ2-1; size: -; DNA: TGTGCCAGCAGTCTGCAGGGAGGCGAGCAGTTCTTC; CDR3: CASSLQGGEQFF
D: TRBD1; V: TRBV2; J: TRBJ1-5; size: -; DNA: TGTGCCAGCTCAGGGGGGGGCGGGCGCAATCAGCCCCAGCATTTT; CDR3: CASSGGGGRNQPQHF
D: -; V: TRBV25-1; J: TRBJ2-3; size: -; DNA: TGTGCCAGCAGTTGGTCCAGGGACTGGGATACGCAGTATTTT; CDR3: CASSWSRDWDTQYF
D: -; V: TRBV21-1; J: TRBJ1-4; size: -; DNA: TGTGCCAGCAGCAAGCAACAGGGTCGGAGAAAACTGTTTTTT; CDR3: CASSKQQGRRKLFF
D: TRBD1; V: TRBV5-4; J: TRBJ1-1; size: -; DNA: TGTGCCAGCAGCTGGGACAGGCTCAAGAACACTGAAGCTTTCTTT; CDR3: CASSWDRLKNTEAFF
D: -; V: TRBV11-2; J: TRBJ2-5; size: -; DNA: TGTGCCAGCAGCTTAGATTGGCAAGAGACCCAGTACTTC; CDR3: CASSLDWQETQYF
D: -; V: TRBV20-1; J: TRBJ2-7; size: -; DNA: TGCAGTGCCGTAGCGGACTACGAGCAGTACTTC; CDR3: CSAVADYEQYF
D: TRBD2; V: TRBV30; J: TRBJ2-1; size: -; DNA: TGTGCCTGGAGCCTCAGCGGGACCAACAATGAGCAGTTCTTC; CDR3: CAWSLSGTNNEQFF
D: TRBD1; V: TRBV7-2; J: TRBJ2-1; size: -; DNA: TGTGCCAGCAGGCCAGGGACAGGTCCATACAATGAGCAGTTCTTC; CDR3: CASRPGTGPYNEQFF
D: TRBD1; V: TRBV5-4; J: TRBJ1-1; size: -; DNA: TGTGCCAGCAGCCAACAGGGGCAGGGCACTGAAGCTTTCTTT; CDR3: CASSQQGQGTEAFF
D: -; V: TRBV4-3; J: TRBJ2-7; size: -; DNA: TGCGCCAGCAGCCAAGATCGCGGCTCCTACGAGCAGTACTTC; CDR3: CASSQDRGSYEQYF
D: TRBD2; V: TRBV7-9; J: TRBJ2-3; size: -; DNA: TGTGCCAGCAGCTCACTGGCGGGAGTAGATACGCAGTATTTT; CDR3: CASSSLAGVDTQYF
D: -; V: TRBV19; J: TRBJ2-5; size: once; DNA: TGTGCCAGTAGCGACCAGCGGACGTCGACCCAGTACTTC; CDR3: CASSDQRTSTQYF
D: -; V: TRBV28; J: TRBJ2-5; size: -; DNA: TGTGCCAGCATAGGGGGAGGAGAGACCCAGTACTTC; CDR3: CASIGGGETQYF
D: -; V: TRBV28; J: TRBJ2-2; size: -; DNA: TGTGCCAGCAGTTTAAGGCGGATTGACACCGGGGAGCTGTTTTTT; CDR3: CASSLRRIDTGELFF
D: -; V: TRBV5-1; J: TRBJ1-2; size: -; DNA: TGCGCCAGCAGCTTGGCCACGGGGCAGCTAAGGGGCTACACCTTC; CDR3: CASSLATGQLRGYTF
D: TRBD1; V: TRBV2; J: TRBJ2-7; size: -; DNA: TGTGCCAGCACCCTAAGGGACAGGGGCTCCTACGAGCAGTACTTC; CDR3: CASTLRDRGSYEQYF
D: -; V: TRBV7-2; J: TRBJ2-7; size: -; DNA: TGTGCCAGCAGCCAACTCTACGAGCAGTACTTC; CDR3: CASSQLYEQYF
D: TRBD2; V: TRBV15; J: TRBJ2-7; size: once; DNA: TGTGCCACCAGCAGGGGCATAGCGGGAGCCGAGCAGTACTTC; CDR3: CATSRGIAGAEQYF
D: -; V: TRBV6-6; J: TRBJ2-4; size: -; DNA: TGTGCCAGCAGTAAAGAAGAGGGGATAGACAAAAACATTCAGTACTTC; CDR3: CASSKEEGIDKNIQYF
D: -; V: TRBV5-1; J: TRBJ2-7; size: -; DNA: TGCGCCAGCAGCTTGAACTTCGAGCAGTACTTC; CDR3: CASSLNFEQYF
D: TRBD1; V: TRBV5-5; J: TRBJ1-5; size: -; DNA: TGTGCCAGCAGCCCGACAGGGTTCGCGCCCCAGCATTTT; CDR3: CASSPTGFAPQHF
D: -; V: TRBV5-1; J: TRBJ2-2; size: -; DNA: TGCGCCAGCAGCTTCGTAGACTCGGCCGGGGAGCTGTTTTTT; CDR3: CASSFVDSAGELFF